Detailed here is one T cell receptor (beta chain). Its cognate antigen has yet to be identified. No much larger clonotype is one base removed from it; base qualities were not supplied. Roughly 550 nanograms of biopsy DNA per sample were submitted for commercial TCRB immunosequencing. Adaptive Biotechnology amplified the CDR3 regions from genomic DNA with a two-step multiplex PCR designed to control amplification bias. Primers covering every V and J gene segment were used in the first PCR, while barcodes and Illumina adapters were added in the second PCR. An Illumina instrument was used to sequence the CDR3 libraries. The published analysis was carried out like this. Analysis combined the vendor-provided pipelines with custom analysis of raw data in R/Bioconductor under R version 3.3.0. Clonality, which ranges from 0 to 1, was calculated as the inverse of the normalised Shannon entropy across all productive clones. High-frequency clones were defined as the repertoire share of the top 100 clones, retaining only clones passing a 95% confidence test. Repertoire diversity was measured with the Simpson index, and overlap between samples was measured with the Morisita-Horn index. The clones in this table, taken by TCRdb from immuneACCESS, are in-frame only. Not every clone is retained; where verified, under half of the shortfall comes from an unresolved V gene, and the cause of the rest is unknown. That table supplies the V and J calls and clone size; D and trimming were determined from the DNA. This sample holds 8,000 or so clones; about three quarters were observed only once. 8.4% of the sample is taken by the ten largest.

These data originate in a study of T cell repertoires in ileal Crohn's disease (dated by TCRdb to between 2017 and 2020). Study-wide context: Median disease duration was about eight years, and about 40% of patients were identified as active smokers at the time of surgery. Every patient underwent surgery because of a complication, which was stricturing disease in approximately 60% of cases and penetrating disease in roughly 39%. Postoperative therapy was given to about half of the patients, with thiopurines administered to about a dozen patients and anti-TNF agents administered to 20 or so patients. The TCR repertoire was analysed in around 50 patients with Crohn's disease drawn from a prospective multicentre cohort. The study ran alongside a multicentre cohort designed to identify predictors of early endoscopic recurrence after ileocolonic resection. A Rutgeerts score higher than i0 was the definition used for endoscopic postoperative recurrence. The study sequenced 150 to 200 mucosal samples from around 52 patients, taken at several locations on the surgical specimen and at postoperative endoscopy.

Adults with ileal or ileocolonic Crohn's disease and an indication for ileocolonic resection were eligible for inclusion. Whole ileal mucosal biopsies were kept frozen at -80 degrees C prior to DNA extraction. A TRizol-based method was used to extract genomic DNA from the frozen whole biopsies, and the DNA was quantified with a NanoDrop 2000 spectrophotometer. Beyond this particular receptor, the publication reports: A significantly higher proportion of clonal expansions was observed in active smokers at surgery than in non-smokers (roughly 27% vs 19%, p=0.02). Endoscopic recurrence was found to be associated with higher high-frequency clone percentages at surgery, and recurrence was observed in all patients with clonality above 26.8% (18/57). Sorted CD8 T cells carried more high-frequency clones than CD4 T cells, suggesting mucosal expansions were mainly CD8. Only a subgroup of patients, of unstated size, had mucosal CD4 and CD8 T cells sorted and sequenced.

The germline V gene yields SNHLY for CDR1 and FYNNEI for CDR2. The CDR3, cysteine through phenylalanine, is 14 amino acids long. Kept here is only the CDR3 DNA, which spans 42 bases and is read in frame from base 1. A distance of 12 bases separates the germline ends of V and J, which lose 0 bases and 7 bases respectively. The chain is assembled from TRBV2 and TRBJ1-2; a confident D gene designation cannot be given. This TCR was recovered from an adult with Crohn's disease. Source material: ileal tissue. The base sequence is TGTGCCAGCAGTGAAGCGCGCCGAGGTGGTGGCTACACCTTC. It codes for CASSEARRGGGYTF.